Listed below are T cell receptor beta chains from one sample, sequenced in a study of CD8 T cells in ankylosing spondylitis. Each CDR3 protein gets one entry after TCRdb re-called the 5' RACE reads with MiXCR. This table holds around 130,000 distinct CDR3 sequences, around 7% found once. The specimen was blood, either unsorted or a sorted T cell fraction (not recorded which). All receptors derive from a male donor with ankylosing spondylitis or in good health (not recorded which). Both conserved end residues are part of each CDR3. A D gene is named only where the DNA matches it firmly. Size tells how often a clone was seen (once, few, many) or the class of an expanded clone, and some rows leave it out.

j_call: TRBJ1-6; d_call: .; clone_size: many; v_call: TRBV7-2; cdr3_length: 13; cdr3_nt: TGTGCCAGCAGCTTAGATTCGAATTCACCCCTCCACTTT; cdr3_aa: CASSLDSNSPLHF
j_call: TRBJ2-2; d_call: TRBD1; clone_size: many; v_call: TRBV5-1; cdr3_length: 16; cdr3_nt: TGCGCCAGCAGCTCCGGACAGGGGGCTTCCACCGGGGAGCTGTTTTTT; cdr3_aa: CASSSGQGASTGELFF
j_call: TRBJ1-6; d_call: .; clone_size: few; v_call: TRBV12-3/TRBV12-4; cdr3_length: 15; cdr3_nt: TGTGCCAGCAGTTTCTGGCGGAGTGGAGATTCACCCCTCCACTTT; cdr3_aa: CASSFWRSGDSPLHF
j_call: TRBJ2-2; d_call: TRBD1; clone_size: .; v_call: TRBV7-2; cdr3_length: 15; cdr3_nt: TGTGCCAGCAGCTTAGCCGGACAGGCCCTCGGGGAGCTGTTTTTT; cdr3_aa: CASSLAGQALGELFF
j_call: TRBJ1-1; d_call: .; clone_size: many; v_call: TRBV27; cdr3_length: 13; cdr3_nt: TGTGCCAGCAGTTTATCGGTGTCCAGTCGAGCTTTCTTT; cdr3_aa: CASSLSVSSRAFF
j_call: TRBJ1-6; d_call: .; clone_size: many; v_call: TRBV12-3/TRBV12-4; cdr3_length: 15; cdr3_nt: TGTGCCAGCAGTTTAGTTGAAGCGGTCTATTCACCCCTCCACTTT; cdr3_aa: CASSLVEAVYSPLHF
j_call: TRBJ1-2; d_call: .; clone_size: many; v_call: TRBV29-1; cdr3_length: 13; cdr3_nt: TGCAGCGTGGACAAAGACAGAAACTATGGCTACACCTTC; cdr3_aa: CSVDKDRNYGYTF
j_call: TRBJ2-1; d_call: .; clone_size: many; v_call: TRBV6-2/TRBV6-3; cdr3_length: 12; cdr3_nt: TGTGCCAGCAGTAGTAGCCACAATGAGCAGTTCTTC; cdr3_aa: CASSSSHNEQFF
j_call: TRBJ2-1; d_call: .; clone_size: .; v_call: TRBV23-1; cdr3_length: 16; cdr3_nt: TGCGCCAGCAGTCATCTTCTTTACAATATCTACAATGAGCAGTTCTTC; cdr3_aa: CASSHLLYNIYNEQFF
j_call: TRBJ2-5; d_call: TRBD2; clone_size: .; v_call: TRBV2; cdr3_length: 15; cdr3_nt: TGTGCCAGCAGTGTCGACGGGAGGGCCCAAGAGACCCAGTACTTC; cdr3_aa: CASSVDGRAQETQYF
j_call: TRBJ2-3; d_call: .; clone_size: many; v_call: TRBV5-1; cdr3_length: 15; cdr3_nt: .; cdr3_aa: CASSSSTGGLDTQYF
j_call: TRBJ1-1; d_call: .; clone_size: many; v_call: TRBV18; cdr3_length: 13; cdr3_nt: TGTGCCAGCTCACCAACAGGGCTGACTGAAGCTTTCTTT; cdr3_aa: CASSPTGLTEAFF
j_call: TRBJ2-2; d_call: TRBD1; clone_size: many; v_call: TRBV5-6; cdr3_length: 18; cdr3_nt: TGTGCCAGCAACACCGGGACAGGGTCGGCCCGGAACACCGGGGAGCTGTTTTTT; cdr3_aa: CASNTGTGSARNTGELFF
j_call: TRBJ2-5; d_call: TRBD2; clone_size: many; v_call: TRBV29-1; cdr3_length: 13; cdr3_nt: TGCAGCGTGCCAGGACTAGCGGGAGAGACCCAGTACTTC; cdr3_aa: CSVPGLAGETQYF
j_call: TRBJ1-1; d_call: TRBD1; clone_size: .; v_call: TRBV29-1; cdr3_length: 12; cdr3_nt: TGCAGCGCCGGGACAGGGTACACTGAAGCTTTCTTT; cdr3_aa: CSAGTGYTEAFF
j_call: TRBJ2-6; d_call: .; clone_size: many; v_call: TRBV12-3/TRBV12-4; cdr3_length: 15; cdr3_nt: TGTGCCAGCAGTTCTTTGGGGTCTGGGGCCAACGTCCTGACTTTC; cdr3_aa: CASSSLGSGANVLTF
j_call: TRBJ2-1; d_call: TRBD1; clone_size: many; v_call: TRBV7-2; cdr3_length: 15; cdr3_nt: TGTGCCAGCAGCTCGACCGGGACAGCACCCCTTGAGCAGTTCTTC; cdr3_aa: CASSSTGTAPLEQFF
j_call: TRBJ2-6; d_call: .; clone_size: .; v_call: TRBV6-2/TRBV6-3; cdr3_length: 16; cdr3_nt: TGTGCCAGCAGGTCTGGGGCCAGGACTGGGGCCAACGTCCTGACTTTC; cdr3_aa: CASRSGARTGANVLTF
j_call: TRBJ2-7; d_call: TRBD1; clone_size: many; v_call: TRBV5-1; cdr3_length: 14; cdr3_nt: TGCGCCAGCAGCTTTGGGACAGGGGGTTACGAGCAGTACTTC; cdr3_aa: CASSFGTGGYEQYF
j_call: TRBJ1-2; d_call: .; clone_size: many; v_call: TRBV20-1; cdr3_length: 13; cdr3_nt: TGCAGTGCAAGGGGGGACCAGAGCGATGGCTACACCTTC; cdr3_aa: CSARGDQSDGYTF
j_call: TRBJ1-5; d_call: .; clone_size: many; v_call: TRBV15; cdr3_length: 15; cdr3_nt: TGTGCCACCAGCAGAGCCACAGGGAGGTCTCAGCCCCAGCATTTT; cdr3_aa: CATSRATGRSQPQHF
j_call: TRBJ2-2; d_call: TRBD2; clone_size: few; v_call: TRBV5-1; cdr3_length: 20; cdr3_nt: TGCGCCAGCAGCTTGGTCCCCCCATCTAGCGGGAGAACGGTCACCGGGGAGCTGTTTTTT; cdr3_aa: CASSLVPPSSGRTVTGELFF
j_call: TRBJ2-5; d_call: TRBD1; clone_size: many; v_call: TRBV20-1; cdr3_length: 12; cdr3_nt: TGCAGTGCTGGGACAGGGATGAAGACCCAGTACTTC; cdr3_aa: CSAGTGMKTQYF
j_call: TRBJ2-1; d_call: .; clone_size: many; v_call: TRBV9; cdr3_length: 15; cdr3_nt: TGTGCCAGCAGTGCTGACACCCAGCTATACAATGAGCAGTTCTTC; cdr3_aa: CASSADTQLYNEQFF
j_call: TRBJ1-4; d_call: TRBD1; clone_size: many; v_call: TRBV11-2; cdr3_length: 18; cdr3_nt: TGTGCCAGCAGCTTATCCCCGACAGGGGTAGGGGCTAATGAAAAACTGTTTTTT; cdr3_aa: CASSLSPTGVGANEKLFF
j_call: TRBJ2-6; d_call: .; clone_size: many; v_call: TRBV12-3/TRBV12-4; cdr3_length: 14; cdr3_nt: TGTGCCAGCAGTTTCGCGACTGGGGCCAACGTCCTGACTTTC; cdr3_aa: CASSFATGANVLTF
j_call: TRBJ2-5; d_call: TRBD2; clone_size: many; v_call: TRBV12-3/TRBV12-4; cdr3_length: 14; cdr3_nt: TGTGCCAGCAGTGTTAGACTAGCGGGAGAGACCCAGTACTTC; cdr3_aa: CASSVRLAGETQYF
j_call: TRBJ2-2; d_call: .; clone_size: few; v_call: TRBV12-3/TRBV12-4; cdr3_length: 12; cdr3_nt: TGTGCCAGCCGGGGGGCCGCCGGGGAGCTGTTTTTT; cdr3_aa: CASRGAAGELFF
j_call: TRBJ1-3; d_call: .; clone_size: many; v_call: TRBV5-1; cdr3_length: 15; cdr3_nt: TGCGCCAGCAGCTTGGCTCCGTTCTCTGGAAACACCATATATTTT; cdr3_aa: CASSLAPFSGNTIYF
j_call: TRBJ1-4; d_call: .; clone_size: many; v_call: TRBV20-1; cdr3_length: 13; cdr3_nt: TGCAGTGCTAGACAGCTCCTTAATGAAAAACTGTTTTTT; cdr3_aa: CSARQLLNEKLFF
j_call: TRBJ2-5; d_call: TRBD1; clone_size: many; v_call: TRBV12-3/TRBV12-4; cdr3_length: 13; cdr3_nt: TGTGCCAGCAGTCATGACAGGGCGGAGACCCAGTACTTC; cdr3_aa: CASSHDRAETQYF
j_call: TRBJ2-6; d_call: TRBD2; clone_size: many; v_call: TRBV29-1; cdr3_length: 15; cdr3_nt: TGCAGCGTTGGCGGGAGGCTCTCTGGGGCCAACGTCCTGACTTTC; cdr3_aa: CSVGGRLSGANVLTF
j_call: TRBJ2-7; d_call: TRBD1; clone_size: few; v_call: TRBV20-1; cdr3_length: 12; cdr3_nt: TGCAGTGCTAGGGGACAGCGTTACGAGCAGTACTTC; cdr3_aa: CSARGQRYEQYF
j_call: TRBJ2-5; d_call: .; clone_size: many; v_call: TRBV6-1; cdr3_length: 15; cdr3_nt: TGTGCCAGCAGTGAAGGGGGGCCCACGAGGGAGACCCAGTACTTC; cdr3_aa: CASSEGGPTRETQYF
j_call: TRBJ2-2; d_call: TRBD2; clone_size: few; v_call: TRBV10-3; cdr3_length: 15; cdr3_nt: TGTGCCACTTGGGGGGCTAGCGGGACATCTGGGGAGCTGTTTTTT; cdr3_aa: CATWGASGTSGELFF
j_call: TRBJ2-1; d_call: .; clone_size: many; v_call: TRBV10-2; cdr3_length: 11; cdr3_nt: TGCGCCAGCAGTTTGCGGAATGAGCAGTTCTTC; cdr3_aa: CASSLRNEQFF
j_call: TRBJ2-3; d_call: TRBD2; clone_size: .; v_call: TRBV7-2; cdr3_length: 16; cdr3_nt: TGTGCCAGCAGCGCGCCGGGACTAGCGGGAAAGGGTACGCAGTATTTT; cdr3_aa: CASSAPGLAGKGTQYF
j_call: TRBJ2-7; d_call: .; clone_size: many; v_call: TRBV20-1; cdr3_length: 14; cdr3_nt: TGCAGTGCTAGAGATGTTAGCGGTTCCTACGAGCAGTACTTC; cdr3_aa: CSARDVSGSYEQYF
j_call: TRBJ2-7; d_call: .; clone_size: many; v_call: TRBV3-1; cdr3_length: 12; cdr3_nt: TGTGCCAGCAGAAACGAAGGCGGGGAGCAGTACTTC; cdr3_aa: CASRNEGGEQYF
j_call: TRBJ2-3; d_call: TRBD2; clone_size: many; v_call: TRBV5-1; cdr3_length: 19; cdr3_nt: TGCGCCAGCAGCTTGGCCCCTCACCCTAGCGGGGGAGGCACAGATACGCAGTATTTT; cdr3_aa: CASSLAPHPSGGGTDTQYF
j_call: TRBJ2-5; d_call: TRBD2; clone_size: many; v_call: TRBV11-1; cdr3_length: 16; cdr3_nt: TGTGCCAGCAGTGTTTGGACTAGCGGGATTTTAGAGACCCAGTACTTC; cdr3_aa: CASSVWTSGILETQYF
j_call: TRBJ2-5; d_call: TRBD2; clone_size: many; v_call: TRBV6-2/TRBV6-3; cdr3_length: 12; cdr3_nt: TGTGCCAGCCTTGGACTAGCTGAGACCCAGTACTTC; cdr3_aa: CASLGLAETQYF